The clone carrying this T cell receptor (beta chain) was seen a few times. The antigen is undetermined. The data are from a study of T cells in Graves' hyperthyroidism and ophthalmopathy. The germline CDR1 and CDR2 sequences are SGHTA and FQGNSA. V dropped 2 bases and J dropped 2 bases, with 6 bases sitting between them. This CDR3 has 13 residues. Amplification of TCR beta CDR3 regions used RNA as the template. HTBI primers drove first-round RT-PCR of the TCR CDR3. TCRdb re-called the multiplex PCR reads with MiXCR, one entry per CDR3 protein. The sample holds hundreds of thousands of distinct CDR3 sequences, nearly 45% seen once. Study-wide results and limits: The blood repertoire included most of the expanded thyroid clonotypes above 0.001.

This TCR derives from an adult man with Graves' disease, either hyperthyroidism or ophthalmopathy (not recorded which). The chain carries TRBV7-2 and TRBJ1-1; D is unresolved. The sequencing sample was made of peripheral blood or thyroid tissue (not recorded which). The CDR3 DNA reads TGTGCCAGCAGCTTAATATCTAACACTGAAGCTTTCTTT. Protein sequence: CASSLISNTEAFF.